The sequence of this T cell receptor beta chain was determined in a study of T-cell reconstitution after alpha-beta-depleted transplantation in children. With 5 bases removed from V and 0 bases from J, the gap between germline ends came to 13 bases. This CDR3 has 16 amino acids. Study-level points and caveats: Counts and diversity of T cells one year after transplant came mostly from newly produced T cells.

In its sample, this clonotype was seen many times. The antigen remains undetermined. Unique molecular identifiers were built into the TCRbeta library. TCRdb independently ran MiXCR on the PCR reads; one entry per CDR3 protein. The sample shows a few hundred thousand distinct CDR3 sequences, roughly 13% of them seen only once. Specimen: PBMCs, mostly from graft donor cells, collected 360 days after TCRalphabeta/CD19-depleted stem cell transplant. The source of this sequence is a male patient between 10 and 17 years old who had a stem cell transplant for acute myeloid leukemia, so the T cells may come from the graft donor. V usage is TRBV12-3 or TRBV12-4 and J usage is TRBJ2-2; D possibly corresponds to TRBD1 (5 bases). The CDR3, as DNA: TGTGCCAGCAGTCTATGGGCAGGGCCGAACACCGGGGAGCTGTTTTTT. As protein: CASSLWAGPNTGELFF.